The 12 T cell receptor beta chains reported below all come from one sample, sequenced in a study of T cells after yellow fever vaccination (dated by TCRdb to between 2018 and 2021). The sample's treatment or condition label, in plain terms: live attenuated yellow fever vaccine strain. Receptor amplification or capture employed 5' RACE. Instrument on record: Illumina HiSeq 2500. TCRdb took the public reads, trimmed them with fastp at Q25, ran MiXCR for clone calling and kept in-frame beta chains. Every distinct CDR3 protein forms one entry, paired with its most common genes and DNA. Present in this sample are some 500,000 distinct CDR3 sequences, roughly 14% of which were seen just once. The leading ten clones occupy roughly an eighth of the sample. The material sequenced was PBMCs, taken on the day of the yellow fever booster vaccination. All receptors derive from a man under 40 who received the YFV17D yellow fever vaccine.

The chain uses TRBV4-2 and TRBJ2-1; unclear D gene. CDR1 is LGHNA, CDR2 YNFKEQ, per germline. V gave up 1 base and J gave up 6 bases, with 19 bases separating them. The CDR3 length is 17 residues. In DNA form, the CDR3 reads TGTGCCAGCAGCCAAGCAAGTTATGGGCAACCTCCCAATGAGCAGTTCTTC. Translated, it gives CASSQASYGQPPNEQFF.

This clonotype was picked up a small number of times. This chain connects TRBV27 to TRBJ2-2, with D unresolved. Germline V CDR1 and CDR2: MNHEY, SMNVEV (reference sequence). The CDR3 sequence is 16 residues long. V lost 1 base, J lost 7 bases, and 16 bases lay in between. The CDR3 nucleotides read TGTGCCAGCAGTTTATTTGTCGGGCCTAAGGGCGGGGAGCTGTTTTTT. Protein sequence: CASSLFVGPKGGELFF.

This clonotype came up a few times. J is TRBJ1-1 and V is TRBV7-9; perhaps TRBD1 as D (6 bases). The CDR3 is 13 amino acids. V was shortened by 4 bases and J by 8 bases, with 14 bases between the two germline ends. CDR1 and CDR2 from the germline V gene are SEHNR and FQNEAQ (reference sequence). DNA of the CDR3: TGTGCCAGCAGCTCCGGGACACCGATAGAAGCTTTCTTT. Amino acid sequence: CASSSGTPIEAFF.

This clonotype was counted between two and nine times. The chain employs TRBV5-1 and TRBJ2-7; D not resolved. This CDR3 is 15 amino acids long. Looked up from germline, CDR1 is SGHRS and CDR2 is YFSETQ. Trimming removed 0 bases at V and 0 bases at J, with 10 bases between. The CDR3 protein is CASSLAGQTSYEQYF. The DNA for the CDR3 is TGCGCCAGCAGCTTGGCCGGGCAGACCTCCTACGAGCAGTACTTC.

This chain connects TRBV25-1 to TRBJ2-5, with D maybe TRBD2 (5 bases). V lost 0 bases and J lost 6, with 17 bases in between. CDR1 is MGHDK, CDR2 SYGVNS, per germline. This CDR3 has 16 residues. The CDR3 loop is CASSEYPGLVKKTQYF. The CDR3 nucleotides read TGTGCCAGCAGTGAATACCCGGGGTTGGTAAAGAAGACCCAGTACTTC.

This clonotype has more than one count but fewer than ten. This chain links TRBV9 with TRBJ2-1, with TRBD1 matching 9 bases. CDR1 and CDR2 (germline): SGDLS, YYNGEE. The CDR3 length is 16 residues. Unmatched junction bases numbered 8, after V lost 0 bases and J lost 7 bases. CDR3 coding DNA: TGTGCCAGCAGCGTAGCTTTGGGACAGGGTGAAAATGAGCAGTTCTTC. Translation: CASSVALGQGENEQFF.

This sequence joins TRBV5-1 and TRBJ2-2; D unclear. Germline CDR1 reads SGHRS; CDR2 reads YFSETQ. The CDR3 loop spans 13 amino acids. V lost 0 bases and J lost 7, with 7 bases in between. The CDR3 coding sequence is TGCGCCAGCAGCTTGGTTCCCTACGGGGAGCTGTTTTTT. Its protein is CASSLVPYGELFF.

The genes are TRBV12-5 and TRBJ2-7; D is unclear. Germline V gene lookup returns CDR1 LGHNT and CDR2 FRNRAP. The CDR3 is made up of 13 amino acids. V dropped 3 bases and J dropped 0 bases, with 6 bases sitting between them. The CDR3 coding sequence is TGTGCTAGTGGTTTCGGCAGCTCCTACGAGCAGTACTTC. Its translation is CASGFGSSYEQYF.

The CDR3 DNA reads as TGCAGTGCTCCGCCGGGACATTATAATGAAAAACTGTTTTTT. Translated, it gives CSAPPGHYNEKLFF. This chain uses TRBV20-1 with TRBJ1-4, with D maybe TRBD1 (6 bases). Trimming left V 5 bases short and J 4 bases short, with 14 bases between. The CDR3 length is 14 residues. Germline lookup yields CDR1 DFQATT and CDR2 SNEGSKA (reference sequence).

This clonotype was counted at least ten times. The rearrangement links TRBV5-5 to TRBJ2-7; D may match TRBD1 or TRBD2 (5 bases each). V was trimmed by 0 bases and J by 4 bases, leaving 11 bases between them. This CDR3 has 14 residues. CDR1 and CDR2 (germline): SGHKS, YYEKEE (reference sequence). The CDR3 loop reads CASSLGAGTYEQYF. As DNA, the CDR3 is TGTGCCAGCAGCTTGGGAGCCGGGACGTACGAGCAGTACTTC.

This clonotype was observed a few times. This rearrangement joins TRBV6-1 to TRBJ2-5; TRBD1 might be the D (6 bases). The CDR3 spans 15 residues. Trimming pared 5 bases from V and 0 bases from J, leaving 13 bases between. Germline-derived CDR1 and CDR2 are MNHNS and SASEGT. The CDR3 here is CASSKNDRNQETQYF. The CDR3 nucleotides are TGTGCCAGCAGTAAAAATGACAGGAACCAAGAGACCCAGTACTTC.

J is TRBJ1-6 and V is TRBV27; no clear D gene. Germline V lookup: CDR1 MNHEY, CDR2 SMNVEV (reference sequence). The V and J ends lost 3 bases and 10 bases respectively, with 22 bases between them. The CDR3 length is 17 residues. The CDR3 loop is CASSLGREPNLDSPLHF. The CDR3 DNA reads as TGTGCCAGCAGTTTGGGGAGGGAACCTAATTTGGACTCACCCCTCCACTTT.